This T cell receptor beta chain was recorded in a study of T cell responses to AZD1222 COVID-19 vaccine. Findings and caveats of the study: CD4 TCRs associated with vaccination spanned spike, dominating at 160-218 and 743-854. Donors were chiefly white British, with a greater number of females, and clonal diversity was perhaps underestimated. Seropositive at baseline were only six or seven AZD1222 recipients.

Only in-frame clones appear in the TCRdb table, and some are missing; sequencing was by immunoSEQ multiplex PCR. The sample consists of roughly 150,000 clones, around 92% of them appearing once. CDR3 length equals 12 residues. CDR1 and CDR2 from the germline V gene are SGHVS and FQNEAQ. The V end was cut by 5 bases, the J end by 10 bases, with 14 bases between. Second-dose intervals of approximately 4 or approximately 12 weeks were pooled. Turning to this clone: Its antigen is not identified.

This TCR was recovered from an adult who received the AZD1222 COVID-19 vaccine. The source was peripheral blood, collected 28 days after the second AZD1222 dose. The chain carries TRBV7-8 and TRBJ1-1, with D possibly being TRBD1 (6 bases). The CDR3 sequence is CASSPTGAVAFF. DNA of the CDR3: TGTGCCAGCAGCCCCACGGGGGCGGTAGCTTTCTTT.